The T cell receptor beta chain under discussion was sequenced for a study of T cells after yellow fever vaccination (dated by TCRdb to between 2018 and 2020). Looking at the study overall: The SMART-Seq v4 Ultra Low Input RNA kit was used to prepare libraries from fractions with low cell numbers. The cohort comprised two healthy male donors, one aged 18 to 30 and one aged 30 to 40 years. Bulk PBMC replicates and cell subsets were isolated from blood drawn at multiple timepoints before and after both primary and secondary immunization. To track T-cell clones before and after primary and booster YFV17D yellow fever vaccination, bulk TCR alpha and beta repertoires were sequenced longitudinally.

This specimen's treatment or condition label, interpreted: live attenuated yellow fever vaccine strain. At each blood-draw timepoint, two biological replicates of bulk PBMCs were obtained. PBMCs were isolated from peripheral blood using a standard Ficoll-Paque protocol. TriZol was used to extract RNA from bulk PBMCs, CD4 and CD8 fractions, and dextramer-positive and dextramer-negative fractions. The CDR1 and CDR2 encoded by the germline V gene are SQVTM and ANQGSEA. For this chain, trimming is 3 bases at the V end and 0 bases at the J end, and the number of junction bases without a gene match is 4. Inclusive of the bounding cysteine and phenylalanine, the CDR3 is 14 residues long. The CDR3 DNA has 42 bases and is translated from base 1. The reads were generated on an Illumina NovaSeq 6000. Synthesis of TCR cDNA relied on 5'RACE template switching, a step that introduced a universal primer site along with unique molecular identifiers. Priming of cDNA synthesis was performed from both the TCR alpha and TCR beta constant segments. Library amplification used two PCR steps, and the second PCR step added sample barcodes and sequencing adapters. Sequencing of the libraries was done on either Illumina HiSeq 2500 (2x100 bp) or NovaSeq (2x150 bp). The study's processing was this. MIGEC was used to demultiplex reads and collapse the reads into UMI consensus sequences, and MiXCR was used for V(D)J alignment. Vaccine-responding clonotypes were identified with edgeR using replicate PBMC samples, with FDR below 0.01 and a log2 fold change above 5 up to day 15 being required. Bulk clonotypes were assigned CD4 or CD8 identity according to which sequenced CD4 or CD8 repertoire held them at higher abundance. TCRdb took the public reads, trimmed them with fastp at Q25, ran MiXCR for clone calling and kept in-frame beta chains. Each CDR3 protein gets just one entry, which takes the most common genes and DNA from the rows behind it. The V and J calls shown here were made by TCRdb, not taken from the authors' results. Here the sample has roughly 330,000 distinct CDR3 sequences; about 4% occur a single time. 20% to 25% of the sample goes to the ten largest clones.

Comment on this clonotype: The antigen it recognizes is unknown. No per-base quality is available; no much larger clone lies one base away.

Paper-wide results and their limitations: Most clones expanded after primary vaccination (approximately 96% of CD4 and around 89% of CD8) were re-detected after the booster, suggesting that broad memory maintenance occurred. Computational filtering was required because FACS-sorted repertoires could contain abundant contaminating clonotypes from the bulk population. The study included only a couple of donors, which limits how far the findings can be generalized. A small share of clonotypes occurred in both CD4 and CD8 compartments, likely arising from convergent recombination. Compared with the primary T-cell response, the secondary T-cell response was faster but weaker, reaching its peak on day 5 rather than on day 15.

The clonotype was recovered from a young man who received the YFV17D yellow fever vaccine. The receptor chain draws on TRBV29-1 and TRBJ1-1; 7 central nucleotides agree with TRBD1. Specimen: PBMCs, collected 5 days after the yellow fever booster vaccination. The DNA sequence follows: TGCAGCGTTGACTCAACAGGGGTGAACACTGAAGCTTTCTTT. It translates to CSVDSTGVNTEAFF.